This T cell receptor beta chain was identified in a study of CD8 T cells in ankylosing spondylitis. Study-level findings and limits: There was reportedly significant enrichment of clones that were disease-linked in matched ankylosing spondylitis synovial fluid.

TCRdb reanalysed the 5' RACE reads using MiXCR and keeps one entry per CDR3 protein. Of 220,000 or so distinct CDR3 sequences listed, more than 9% are singletons. Germline V gene data show CDR1 as SGHAT and CDR2 as FQNNGV. Between the trimmed V and J ends, which lost 3 bases and 3 bases, there was a span of 8 bases. CDR3 length equals 13 residues. Many counts were recorded for this clonotype. Its antigen is undetermined. Material: blood, either unsorted or a sorted T cell fraction (not recorded which). The chain uses TRBV11-2 and TRBJ1-1; D is possibly TRBD1 (5 bases). The sequence derives from a male donor with ankylosing spondylitis or in good health (not recorded which). For the CDR3, the DNA is TGTGCCAGCAGCTTCTCCAGGGACACTGAAGCTTTCTTT. It codes for CASSFSRDTEAFF.